This T cell receptor (beta chain) was captured by sequencing in a study of T cells in Graves' hyperthyroidism and ophthalmopathy. The CDR3 loop spans 12 amino acids. The V and J ends lost 4 bases and 9 bases, in that order; junction bases with no gene match: 3. Looked up from germline, CDR1 is SGHTA and CDR2 is FQGNSA. In its sample, this clonotype was seen a few times. For ophthalmopathy patients, the Clinical Activity Score was at least 3 and the NOSPECS grade at least 4; duration was under 3 months. TCR beta CDR3 region amplification was performed from RNA transcripts. TCR CDR3 underwent first-round RT-PCR with the HTBI primer set. TCRdb fed the multiplex PCR reads into MiXCR, producing one record per CDR3 protein. Among nearly 600,000 distinct CDR3 sequences listed, 14% were seen once.

The sequence was collected from a woman between 18 and 29 years old with Graves' ophthalmopathy. The specimen was blood. The chain joins TRBV7-2 to TRBJ2-1; 7 nucleotides agree with TRBD1. The CDR3 spells CASSWGTVEQFF. The CDR3 DNA reads TGTGCCAGCAGCTGGGGGACAGTTGAGCAGTTCTTC.